Reported below is one T cell receptor (beta chain). This receptor's antigen is unknown. No much larger clone is present one base from it, and per-base qualities are unavailable. Libraries were constructed by the immunoSEQ multiplex PCR assay. The paper's processing steps were these. To diagnose cytomegalovirus status from the catalog of TCR beta chain sequences, a statistical classification framework was built. Entries here come from immuneACCESS through TCRdb and include only in-frame sequences with V and J called. Some clones fail to appear in such tables; in the studies checked, an unresolved V gene covers under half of the shortfall, and the cause of the remainder is unknown. D and trimming come from the DNA, and the V and J calls and clone size come from that table. This sample is represented by 150,000 or so clones; almost 85% of them were singletons. The leading ten clones occupy 10% of the sample.

This sample is part of a study of cytomegalovirus exposure and HLA in healthy donors (dated by TCRdb to the late 2010s). About the full investigation: A later analysis indicated that the 100 to 150 validation repertoires were generated on the platform also employed for the roughly 730 repertoires of the first cohort. To predict cytomegalovirus infection status, the study combined high-throughput TCR immunosequencing, statistical association of individual TCRs with disease status, and machine learning. The study aimed to test whether signatures of past pathogen exposure could be identified by cataloging public T cell receptors. In addition to the first cohort of roughly 700 subjects, a separate validation cohort of under 150 different subjects was used.

General findings and caveats noted by the study authors: Subsequent analysis determined that TCRs grouped into clusters in the first cohort also showed a tendency toward co-occurrence across the 120 or so validation repertoires, and approximately 94% of cluster scores exceeded 0. The validation cohort had no HLA typing available for a later analysis, so co-occurrence within that cohort was assessed over all 120 or so repertoires. The authors suggested that the approach could potentially be extended to other disease states and immunological phenotypes. A total of fewer than 200 TCR beta chains were listed by the study as associated with cytomegalovirus. Most TCR sequences were seen in very few donors, while some public TCRs were found in many individuals. In vitro tests confirmed that a few of the cytomegalovirus-associated TCR beta chains recognize cytomegalovirus antigens. The classifier was reported to diagnose cytomegalovirus status with high specificity and sensitivity in both the original and validation cohorts.

Separate from the roughly 700-subject first cohort, the validation cohort of 120 subjects was the group to which the donors belonged. Sequencing used PBMCs. This sequence originates from a man under 40 in good health and CMV-seropositive.

The CDR3 amino acid sequence is: CASSLVVAADLLHEQYF. The nucleotides read TGTGCCAGCAGCTTAGTGGTCGCGGCCGACTTACTCCACGAGCAGTACTTC. The chain couples TRBV7-2 to TRBJ2-7, with the identity of the D gene unclear. The CDR3 holds 17 amino acids from the cysteine to the phenylalanine. Only CDR3 DNA is held: 51 bases, read in frame from base 1. CDR1 and CDR2 (SGHTA, FQGNSA) derive from the germline V gene. V is shortened by 1 base, J by 5 bases, and the region joining them spans 21 bases.